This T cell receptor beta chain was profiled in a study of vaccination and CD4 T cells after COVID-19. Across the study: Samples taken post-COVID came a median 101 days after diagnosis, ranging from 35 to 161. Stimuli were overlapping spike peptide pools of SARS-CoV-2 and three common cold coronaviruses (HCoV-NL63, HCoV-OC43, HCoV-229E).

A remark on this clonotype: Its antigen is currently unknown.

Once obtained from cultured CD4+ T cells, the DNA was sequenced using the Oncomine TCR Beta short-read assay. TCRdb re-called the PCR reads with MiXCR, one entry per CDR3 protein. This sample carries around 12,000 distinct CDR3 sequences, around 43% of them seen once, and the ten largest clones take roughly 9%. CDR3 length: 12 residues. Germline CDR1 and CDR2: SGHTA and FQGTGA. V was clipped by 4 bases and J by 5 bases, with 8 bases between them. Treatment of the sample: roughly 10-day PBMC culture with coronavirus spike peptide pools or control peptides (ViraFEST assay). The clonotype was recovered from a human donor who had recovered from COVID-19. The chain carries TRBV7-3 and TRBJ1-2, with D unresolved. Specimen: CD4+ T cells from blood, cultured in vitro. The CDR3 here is CASSSIGYGYTF. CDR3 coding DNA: TGTGCCAGCAGCTCCATCGGATATGGCTACACCTTC.